One and the same sample provided the 29 T cell receptor beta chains below, sequenced in a study of early T cells in non-severe SARS-CoV-2 infection. TCRdb re-derived calls from the 5' RACE reads in MiXCR, one entry per CDR3 protein. The data contain under 80,000 distinct CDR3 sequences, around a tenth of them singletons. The sequenced material came from whole blood. All receptors come from an adult who was a healthcare worker with PCR-confirmed SARS-CoV-2 infection or an uninfected control (not recorded which).

This clonotype was counted many times. This CDR3 reads CASSKSGTHNEQFF. CDR3 nucleotide sequence: TGTGCCAGCAGCAAAAGCGGGACTCACAATGAGCAGTTCTTC. The chain employs TRBV5-4 and TRBJ2-1; 7 nucleotides agree with TRBD2. CDR3 length: 14 residues. V lost 4 bases, J lost 5 bases, and 6 bases stayed unmatched. Germline V gives CDR1 SGHNT, CDR2 YYREEE (reference sequence).

V usage is TRBV7-6 and J usage is TRBJ2-1, with D uncertain. V gave up 0 bases and J gave up 5 bases, with 5 bases separating them. This CDR3 is 13 amino acids long. Germline assignment: CDR1 SGHVS and CDR2 FNYEAQ. The CDR3 region is CASSLALDNEQFF. The CDR3 DNA reads as TGTGCCAGCAGCTTAGCGCTGGACAATGAGCAGTTCTTC.

This clonotype was detected only a few times. This sequence joins TRBV12-3 or TRBV12-4 and TRBJ2-3; TRBD2 aligns across 10 bases. The ends lost 2 bases at V and 4 bases at J; junction bases unmatched: 9. The CDR3 runs to 17 residues. The CDR3 is CASSLTGLAGVPDTQYF. CDR3 nucleotides: TGTGCCAGCAGTTTAACGGGGCTAGCGGGAGTTCCAGATACGCAGTATTTT.

The gene calls are TRBV10-3 and TRBJ2-7; a possible D gene is TRBD2 (6 bases). Trimming shortened V by 8 bases and J by 4 bases, and 21 bases separated the two germline ends. There are 15 residues in the CDR3. CDR1 and CDR2 (germline): ENHRY, SYGVKD. The CDR3 DNA reads as TGTGCCATCTCGGCTAGCGATTCTACTTCTTACGAGCAGTACTTC. Its translation is CAISASDSTSYEQYF.

At least ten counts were recorded for this clonotype. This chain's CDR3 is CSVDGPWGYNEQFF. For the CDR3, the DNA is TGCAGCGTTGACGGACCGTGGGGTTACAATGAGCAGTTCTTC. This chain uses TRBV29-1 with TRBJ2-1, with D uncertain. Germline loops: CDR1 SQVTM, CDR2 ANQGSEA. The CDR3 is 14 amino acids. V lost 3 bases and J lost 4, with 13 bases in between.

This clonotype was observed many times. The chain recombines TRBV29-1 with TRBJ2-1; 10 bases line up with TRBD1. The germline V gene has CDR1 SQVTM and CDR2 ANQGSEA. V trimming: 5 bases; J trimming: 3 bases; junction bases outside the gene matches: 10. This CDR3 is built from 16 residues. CDR3 sequence reads: CSVTGDRGGVYNEQFF. The DNA for the CDR3 is TGCAGCGTTACCGGGGACAGGGGCGGAGTCTACAATGAGCAGTTCTTC.

The table lists this clonotype with many counts. The V gene is TRBV28, the J gene TRBJ2-5; TRBD2 matches 7 bases. CDR3 size: 15 residues. V lost 8 bases and J lost 4; bases outside the gene matches: 13. The germline V gene encodes CDR1 MDHEN and CDR2 SYDVKM. CDR3 in amino acids: CASQGAGLGGETQYF. The CDR3, as DNA: TGTGCCAGCCAGGGAGCAGGACTAGGAGGAGAGACCCAGTACTTC.

This clonotype was observed a handful of times. J is TRBJ1-2 and V is TRBV15, with a tentative D call TRBD1 (5 bases). Germline V gives CDR1 LNHNV, CDR2 YYDKDF (reference sequence). V lost 2 bases and J lost 5, with 12 bases in between. The CDR3 totals 14 residues. The CDR3 bases are TGTGCCACCAGCAGACAGGGACCTCCGTATGGCTACACCTTC. Translated: CATSRQGPPYGYTF.

Many counts were recorded for this clonotype. This rearrangement joins TRBV4-2 to TRBJ2-7; tentatively, D is TRBD2 (6 bases). This CDR3 has 11 residues. Germline V CDR1 and CDR2: LGHNA, YNFKEQ. V was pared by 5 bases and J by 4 bases, with 6 bases between. CDR3 in amino acids: CASSGGYEQYF. CDR3 nucleotide sequence: TGTGCCAGCAGCGGGGGGTACGAGCAGTACTTC.

This sequence joins TRBV11-2 and TRBJ2-7; possible D gene TRBD2, 6 bases. With 5 bases removed from V and 1 base from J, the gap between germline ends came to 18 bases. The CDR3 contains 16 residues. Germline V gene data show CDR1 as SGHAT and CDR2 as FQNNGV. The CDR3 reads CASSVTGRTSSYEQYF. The CDR3 DNA is TGTGCCAGCAGCGTAACCGGGAGAACCAGTTCCTACGAGCAGTACTTC. Complete variable domain (other parts from reference TRBV11-2 and TRBJ2-7): EAGVAQSPRYKIIEKRQSVAFWCNPISGHATLYWYQQILGQGPKLLIQFQNNGVVDDSQLPKDRFSAERLKGVDSTLKIQPAKLEDSAVYLCASSVTGRTSSYEQYFGPGTRLTVT.

The chain recombines TRBV7-2 with TRBJ2-7, with 8 bases fitting TRBD1. The junction had 6 bases not matched to a gene; V was cut back by 5 bases and J by 6 bases. In germline, CDR1 is SGHTA, CDR2 FQGNSA. This CDR3 is built from 13 residues. CDR3 bases: TGTGCCAGCAGCCAGGGACAGGTCGGCGAGCAGTACTTC. It specifies CASSQGQVGEQYF.

This clonotype was detected ten times or more. The chain recombines TRBV6-5 with TRBJ2-7; tentatively, D is TRBD1 (5 bases). The CDR3 length is 13 residues. Germline CDR1 reads MNHEY; CDR2 reads SVGAGI. The V end was cut by 5 bases, the J end by 3 bases, with 11 bases between. The chain's CDR3 is CASSRQTDYEQYF. The CDR3 DNA sequence: TGTGCCAGCAGTCGACAGACTGACTACGAGCAGTACTTC.

This clonotype was recorded many times. V usage is TRBV5-1 and J usage is TRBJ2-3; D is unclear. The germline gives CDR1 SGHRS, CDR2 YFSETQ. CDR3 length: 15 residues. V was cut by 1 base and J by 1 base, with 10 bases left in between. CDR3 nucleotides: TGCGCCAGCAGCTTGATCGTAGTTGGCACAGATACGCAGTATTTT. It is translated as CASSLIVVGTDTQYF.

The V gene is TRBV18, the J gene TRBJ2-3, with D uncertain. CDR1 KGHSH and CDR2 LQKENI come from the germline V gene. The CDR3 is 14 amino acids. Trimming cost V 3 bases and J 0 bases, with 7 bases left between them. This CDR3 is CASSPGRSTDTQYF. In DNA, the CDR3 is TGTGCCAGCTCACCGGGCCGCAGCACAGATACGCAGTATTTT. Drawing the rest from reference TRBV18 and TRBJ2-3, the complete variable domain is NAGVMQNPRHLVRRRGQEARLRCSPMKGHSHVYWYRQLPEEGLKFMVYLQKENIIDESGMPKERFSAEFPKEGPSILRIQQVVRGDSAAYFCASSPGRSTDTQYFGPGTRLTVL.

This clonotype was detected a few times. The chain couples TRBV20-1 to TRBJ1-2, with 8 bases lining up with TRBD1. This CDR3 has 15 amino acids. Trimming at V came to 5 bases and at J to 2 bases, leaving 10 bases not matched to a gene. CDR1 is DFQATT and CDR2 is SNEGSKA in the germline V gene (reference sequence). DNA for the CDR3: TGCAGTGCTCAAGGACAGGGTATCATAAACTATGGCTACACCTTC. This translates into CSAQGQGIINYGYTF.

This clonotype has a handful of counts. The J gene is TRBJ2-1, the V gene TRBV3-1; tentatively, D is TRBD2 (6 bases). The V and J ends lost 11 bases and 0 bases respectively, with 11 bases between them. The CDR3 has 13 amino acids. Germline V CDR1 and CDR2: LGHDT, YNNKEL (reference sequence). This chain's CDR3 is CAVGLNSYNEQFF. CDR3 sequence (DNA): TGTGCCGTGGGACTGAACTCCTACAATGAGCAGTTCTTC.

This clonotype was seen only a few times. The CDR3 loop is CASSPSSGIYNEQFF. DNA of the CDR3: TGTGCCAGCAGCCCATCTAGCGGGATCTACAATGAGCAGTTCTTC. The chain recombines TRBV3-1 with TRBJ2-1, with TRBD2 matching over 9 bases. CDR1 LGHDT and CDR2 YNNKEL come from the germline V gene (reference sequence). After removal of 4 bases from V and 3 bases from J, the junction contained 4 bases not matched to a gene. The CDR3 consists of 15 residues.

There are many counts of this clonotype. The chain employs TRBV9 and TRBJ2-7; unclear D gene. Trimming removed 0 bases at V and 5 bases at J, with 12 bases between. This CDR3 is built from 14 residues. Looked up from germline, CDR1 is SGDLS and CDR2 is YYNGEE. The CDR3 protein is CASSVVGRPDEQYF. CDR3 sequence (DNA): TGTGCCAGCAGCGTAGTAGGACGGCCCGACGAGCAGTACTTC.

This clonotype was seen only a few times. V and J are TRBV4-1 and TRBJ2-7, with D hard to call. The ends were cut back, 0 bases at V and 6 bases at J, with 3 bases in the middle. CDR3 length: 11 residues. Germline V gene data show CDR1 as MGHRA and CDR2 as YSYEKL. This CDR3 is CASSQDSEQYF. The DNA of the CDR3 is TGCGCCAGCAGCCAAGATTCCGAGCAGTACTTC.

Written as DNA, the CDR3 is TGTGCCAGCACCTCTGACATAACCCCGGATACGCAGTATTTT. It encodes CASTSDITPDTQYF. The V call is TRBV13, the J call TRBJ2-3; D gene ambiguous. The length of the CDR3 is 14 residues. Trimming took 7 bases from V and 6 from J, leaving 17 bases between them. CDR1 and CDR2 (germline): PRHDT, FYEKMQ (reference sequence).

This clonotype appeared many times. The chain has TRBV10-3 and TRBJ2-7; TRBD1 matches at 7 bases. Germline-derived CDR1 and CDR2 are ENHRY and SYGVKD. The length of the CDR3 is 15 residues. The V and J ends lost 3 bases and 0 bases, in that order; junction bases with no gene match: 5. The CDR3 sequence is CAISDSRDSSYEQYF. Written as DNA, the CDR3 is TGTGCCATCAGTGACTCCCGGGACAGCTCCTACGAGCAGTACTTC.

This clonotype was picked up many times. In DNA, the CDR3 is TGCAGTGCTGGGACCGGGAGCTCCTACGAGCAGTACTTC. It encodes CSAGTGSSYEQYF. The V call is TRBV20-1, the J call TRBJ2-7; TRBD2 is a possible D gene (6 bases). With 5 bases removed from V and 0 bases from J, the gap between germline ends came to 11 bases. CDR3 size: 13 residues. Germline V gives CDR1 DFQATT, CDR2 SNEGSKA (reference sequence).

This clonotype was seen a few times. The chain links TRBV20-1 to TRBJ2-1, with 11 bases that match TRBD2. From germline, CDR1 is DFQATT and CDR2 SNEGSKA (reference sequence). The CDR3 sequence is 15 residues long. The trim removed 6 bases at V and 7 bases at J, leaving 11 bases unmatched. The CDR3 DNA is TGCAGTGCCCGACTAGCGGGGCGGGCAGAGAATGAGCAGTTCTTC. Translation gives CSARLAGRAENEQFF.

The V call is TRBV6-5, the J call TRBJ2-7, with 8 bases aligning to TRBD2. V lost 6 bases and J lost 2; bases outside the gene matches: 9. This CDR3 comprises 15 residues. CDR1 is MNHEY, CDR2 SVGAGI, per germline. The DNA for the CDR3 is TGTGCCAGCAGCCTGACTAGCGATTCGACCTACGAGCAGTACTTC. Translation: CASSLTSDSTYEQYF.

This clonotype has a count of ten or more. V usage is TRBV6-5 and J usage is TRBJ1-2; possibly TRBD1 for D (5 bases). Germline CDR1 MNHEY, CDR2 SVGAGI. Trimming stripped 2 bases from V and 4 bases from J, with 17 bases between. The CDR3 is 16 residues long. The CDR3 DNA follows: TGTGCCAGCAGTTACAGGGGCAGGGATTCTTCCTATGGCTACACCTTC. The encoded protein is CASSYRGRDSSYGYTF.

In its sample, this clonotype was seen a few times. The chain recombines TRBV29-1 with TRBJ2-1; the D is unclear. The CDR3 has 11 residues. Trimming cost V 4 bases and J 6 bases, with 7 bases left between them. The germline V gene encodes CDR1 SQVTM and CDR2 ANQGSEA. CDR3 coding DNA: TGCAGCGTTGTAGGCCTCAATGAGCAGTTCTTC. This translates into CSVVGLNEQFF.

This clonotype appeared many times. The CDR3 nucleotides are TGTGCCAGCAGCTTGGAGGGCAGTGGGTTAGCCAAAAACATTCAGTACTTC. Amino acid sequence: CASSLEGSGLAKNIQYF. The V gene is TRBV5-4, the J gene TRBJ2-4; D is uncertain. Germline-derived CDR1 and CDR2 are SGHNT and YYREEE (reference sequence). Trimming shortened V by 0 bases and J by 0 bases, and 13 bases separated the two germline ends. This CDR3 has 17 residues.

The table lists this clonotype with a few counts. The CDR3 loop is CASSPQGVYEQYF. The CDR3 DNA sequence: TGTGCCAGTAGTCCTCAGGGGGTGTACGAGCAGTACTTC. This chain links TRBV19 with TRBJ2-7; the match to TRBD1 covers 7 bases. The CDR3 spans 13 residues. The V gene end was trimmed by 5 bases and the J gene end by 4 bases; junction bases not matched to a gene: 5. CDR1 and CDR2 (germline): LNHDA, SQIVND (reference sequence).

V is TRBV6-1 and J is TRBJ2-7; 9 bases agree with TRBD2. Germline V gives CDR1 MNHNS, CDR2 SASEGT. The CDR3 covers 15 residues. V lost 3 bases and J lost 3; bases outside the gene matches: 6. The CDR3 sequence is CASSDSSGVYYEQYF. CDR3 nucleotides: TGTGCCAGCAGTGACTCTAGCGGGGTTTACTACGAGCAGTACTTC.